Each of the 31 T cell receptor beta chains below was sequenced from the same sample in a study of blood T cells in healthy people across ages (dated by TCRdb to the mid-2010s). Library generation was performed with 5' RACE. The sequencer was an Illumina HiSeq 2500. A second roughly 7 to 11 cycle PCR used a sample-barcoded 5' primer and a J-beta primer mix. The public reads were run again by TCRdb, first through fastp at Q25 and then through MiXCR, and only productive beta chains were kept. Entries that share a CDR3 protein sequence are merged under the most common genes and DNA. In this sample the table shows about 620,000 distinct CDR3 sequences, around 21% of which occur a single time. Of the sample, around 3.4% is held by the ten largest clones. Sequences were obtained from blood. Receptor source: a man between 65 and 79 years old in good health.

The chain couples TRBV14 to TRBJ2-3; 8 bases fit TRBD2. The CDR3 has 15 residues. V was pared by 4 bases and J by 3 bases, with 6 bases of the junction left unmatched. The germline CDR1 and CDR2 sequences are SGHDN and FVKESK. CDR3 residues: CASSRAGEGTDTQYF. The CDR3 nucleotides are TGTGCCAGCAGCCGAGCGGGAGAAGGGACAGATACGCAGTATTTT.

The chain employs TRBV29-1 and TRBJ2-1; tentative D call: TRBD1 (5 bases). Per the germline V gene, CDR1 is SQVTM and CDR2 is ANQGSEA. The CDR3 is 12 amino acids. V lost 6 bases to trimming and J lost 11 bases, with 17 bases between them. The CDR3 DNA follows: TGCAGCGTAATGAGTGGGGCTGAGAAGCAGTTCTTC. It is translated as CSVMSGAEKQFF.

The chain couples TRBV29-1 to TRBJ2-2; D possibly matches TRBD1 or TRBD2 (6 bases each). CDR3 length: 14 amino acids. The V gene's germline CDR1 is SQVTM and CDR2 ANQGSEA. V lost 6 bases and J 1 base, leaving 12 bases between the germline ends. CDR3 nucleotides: TGCAGCGTGGGACTGACAGGGAACACCGGGGAGCTGTTTTTT. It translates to CSVGLTGNTGELFF.

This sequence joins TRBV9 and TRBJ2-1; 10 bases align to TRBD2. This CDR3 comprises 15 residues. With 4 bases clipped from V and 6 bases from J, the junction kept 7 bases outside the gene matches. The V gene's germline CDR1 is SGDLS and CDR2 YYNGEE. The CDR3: CASSSGGTSVNEQFF. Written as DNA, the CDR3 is TGTGCCAGCAGCTCAGGGGGGACTAGCGTCAATGAGCAGTTCTTC.

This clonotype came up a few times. CDR3 sequence (DNA): TGCGCCAGCGCGATCCCAACTAATGAAAAACTGTTTTTT. Protein product: CASAIPTNEKLFF. The rearrangement uses TRBV4-1 and TRBJ1-4; no reliable D call. The length of the CDR3 is 13 residues. Trimming cost V 8 bases and J 0 bases, with 7 bases left between them. Germline CDR1 is MGHRA and CDR2 is YSYEKL.

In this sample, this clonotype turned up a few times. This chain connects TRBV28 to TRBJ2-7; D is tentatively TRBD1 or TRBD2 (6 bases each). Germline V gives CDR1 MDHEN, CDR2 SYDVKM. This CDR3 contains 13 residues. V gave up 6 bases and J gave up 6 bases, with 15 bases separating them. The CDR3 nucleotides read TGTGCCAGCAGCCGGGGGCAGGGAAGCGAGCAGTACTTC. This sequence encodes CASSRGQGSEQYF.

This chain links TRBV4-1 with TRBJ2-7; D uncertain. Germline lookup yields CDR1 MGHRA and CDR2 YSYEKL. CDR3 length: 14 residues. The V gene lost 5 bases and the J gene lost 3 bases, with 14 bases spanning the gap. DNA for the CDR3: TGCGCCAGCAGCTCCTCGGTCTCTCTCTACGAGCAGTACTTC. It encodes CASSSSVSLYEQYF.

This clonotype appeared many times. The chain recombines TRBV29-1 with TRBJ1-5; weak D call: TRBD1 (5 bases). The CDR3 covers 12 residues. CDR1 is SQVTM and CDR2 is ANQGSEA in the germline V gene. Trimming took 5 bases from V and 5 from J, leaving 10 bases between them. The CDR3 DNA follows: TGCAGCGTTCGGGGGAAGGATCAGCCCCAGCATTTT. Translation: CSVRGKDQPQHF.

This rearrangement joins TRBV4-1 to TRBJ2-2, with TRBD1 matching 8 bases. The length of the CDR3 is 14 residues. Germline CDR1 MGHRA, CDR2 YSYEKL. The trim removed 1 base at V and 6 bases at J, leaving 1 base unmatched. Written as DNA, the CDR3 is TGCGCCAGCAGCCAAGGCAGGGGGCCCGGGGAGCTGTTTTTT. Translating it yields CASSQGRGPGELFF.

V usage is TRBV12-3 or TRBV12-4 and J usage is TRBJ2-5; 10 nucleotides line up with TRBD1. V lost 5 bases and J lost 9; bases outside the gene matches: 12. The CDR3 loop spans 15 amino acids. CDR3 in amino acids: CASSAPGQGIKAQYF. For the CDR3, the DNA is TGTGCCAGCAGTGCGCCGGGACAGGGGATTAAGGCCCAGTACTTC.

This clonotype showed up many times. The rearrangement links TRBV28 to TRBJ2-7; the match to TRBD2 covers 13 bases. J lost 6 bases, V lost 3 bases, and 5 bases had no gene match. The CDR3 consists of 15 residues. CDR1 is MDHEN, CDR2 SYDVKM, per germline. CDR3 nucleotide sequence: TGTGCCAGCAGTTTGACGACTAGCGGGAGGTCCGAGCAGTACTTC. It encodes CASSLTTSGRSEQYF.

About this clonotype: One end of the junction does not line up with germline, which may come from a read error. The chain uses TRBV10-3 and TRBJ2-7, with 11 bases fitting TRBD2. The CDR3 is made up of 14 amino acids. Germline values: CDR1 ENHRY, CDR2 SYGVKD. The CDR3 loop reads CAISGGTSGYERYF. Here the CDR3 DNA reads TGTGCCATCAGTGGGGGGACTAGCGGCTACGAGCGGTACTTC.

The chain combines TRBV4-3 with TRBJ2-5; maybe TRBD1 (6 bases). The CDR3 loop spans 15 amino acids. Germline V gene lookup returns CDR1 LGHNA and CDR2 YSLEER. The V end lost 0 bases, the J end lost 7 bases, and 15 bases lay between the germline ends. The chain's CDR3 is CASSQDWAARGTQYF. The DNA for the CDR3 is TGCGCCAGCAGCCAAGATTGGGCGGCCAGGGGGACCCAGTACTTC.

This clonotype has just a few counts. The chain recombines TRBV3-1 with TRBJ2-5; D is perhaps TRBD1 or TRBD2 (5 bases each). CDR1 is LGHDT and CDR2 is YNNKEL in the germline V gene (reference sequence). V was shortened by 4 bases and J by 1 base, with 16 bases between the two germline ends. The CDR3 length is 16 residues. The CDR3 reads CASSLNPGAAQETQYF. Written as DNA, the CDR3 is TGTGCCAGCAGCCTCAACCCCGGGGCGGCCCAAGAGACCCAGTACTTC.

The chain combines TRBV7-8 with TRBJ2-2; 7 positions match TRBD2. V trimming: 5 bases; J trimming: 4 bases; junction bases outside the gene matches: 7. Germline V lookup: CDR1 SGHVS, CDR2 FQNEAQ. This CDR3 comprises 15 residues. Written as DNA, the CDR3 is TGTGCCAGCAGCCCTCAGGGAGGGCGCACCGGGGAGCTGTTTTTT. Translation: CASSPQGGRTGELFF. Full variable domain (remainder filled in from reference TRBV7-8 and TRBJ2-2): GAGVSQSPRYKVAKRGQDVALRCDPISGHVSLFWYQQALGQGPEFLTYFQNEAQLDKSGLPSDRFFAERPEGSVSTLKIQRTQQEDSAVYLCASSPQGGRTGELFFGEGSRLTVL.

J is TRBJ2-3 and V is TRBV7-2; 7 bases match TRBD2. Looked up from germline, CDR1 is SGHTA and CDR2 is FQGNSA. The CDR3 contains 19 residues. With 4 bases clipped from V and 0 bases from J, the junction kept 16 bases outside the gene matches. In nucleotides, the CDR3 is TGTGCCAGCAGCTCAACACACTTCATACTAGCGACTAGCACAGATACGCAGTATTTT. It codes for CASSSTHFILATSTDTQYF.

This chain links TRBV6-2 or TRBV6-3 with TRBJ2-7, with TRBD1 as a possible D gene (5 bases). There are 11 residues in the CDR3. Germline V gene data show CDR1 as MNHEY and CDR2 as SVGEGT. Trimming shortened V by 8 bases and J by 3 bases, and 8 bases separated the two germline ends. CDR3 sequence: CASGTGYEQYF. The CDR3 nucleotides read TGTGCCAGCGGAACAGGCTACGAGCAGTACTTC.

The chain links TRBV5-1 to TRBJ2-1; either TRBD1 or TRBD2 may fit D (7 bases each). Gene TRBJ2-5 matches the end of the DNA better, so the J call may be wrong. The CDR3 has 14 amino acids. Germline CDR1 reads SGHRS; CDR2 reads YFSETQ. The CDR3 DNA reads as TGCGCCAGCAGCTATGACAGGGAGGGAGAGACCCAGTACTTC. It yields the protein CASSYDREGETQYF.

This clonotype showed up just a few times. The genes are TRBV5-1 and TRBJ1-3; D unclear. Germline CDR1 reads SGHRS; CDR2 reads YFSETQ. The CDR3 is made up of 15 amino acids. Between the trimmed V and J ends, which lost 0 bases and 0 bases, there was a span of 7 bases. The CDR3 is CASSLESLSGNTIYF. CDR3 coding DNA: TGCGCCAGCAGCTTGGAGTCACTCTCTGGAAACACCATATATTTT.

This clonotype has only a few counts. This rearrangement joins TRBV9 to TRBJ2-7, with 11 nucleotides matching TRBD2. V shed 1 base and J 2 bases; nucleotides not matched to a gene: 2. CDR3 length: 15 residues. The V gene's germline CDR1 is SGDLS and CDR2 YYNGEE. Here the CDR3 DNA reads TGTGCCAGCAGCGTACTAGCGGGAGGACCCTACGAGCAGTACTTC. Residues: CASSVLAGGPYEQYF. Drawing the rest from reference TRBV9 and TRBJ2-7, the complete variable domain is DSGVTQTPKHLITATGQRVTLRCSPRSGDLSVYWYQQSLDQGLQFLIQYYNGEERAKGNILERFSAQQFPDLHSELNLSSLELGDSALYFCASSVLAGGPYEQYFGPGTRLTVT.

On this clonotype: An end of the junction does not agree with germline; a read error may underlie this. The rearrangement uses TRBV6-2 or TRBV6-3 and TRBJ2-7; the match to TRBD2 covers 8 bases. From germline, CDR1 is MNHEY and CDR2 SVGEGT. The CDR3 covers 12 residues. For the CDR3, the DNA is TGTGCCAGCAGTGAACTTCAGCGGGAGTTGGACTTC. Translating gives CASSELQRELDF.

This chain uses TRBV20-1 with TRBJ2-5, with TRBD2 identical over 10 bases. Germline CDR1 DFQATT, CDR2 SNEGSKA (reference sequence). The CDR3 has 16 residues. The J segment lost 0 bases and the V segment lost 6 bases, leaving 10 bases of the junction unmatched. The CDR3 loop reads CSAQDRTSGDQETQYF. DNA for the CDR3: TGCAGTGCCCAGGACAGAACTAGCGGGGACCAAGAGACCCAGTACTTC.

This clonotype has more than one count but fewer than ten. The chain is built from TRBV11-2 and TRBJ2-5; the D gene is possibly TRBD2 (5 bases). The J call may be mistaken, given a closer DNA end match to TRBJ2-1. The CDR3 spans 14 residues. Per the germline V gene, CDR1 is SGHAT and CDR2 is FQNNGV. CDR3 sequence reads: CASSLDSTYNEQFF. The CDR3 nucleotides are TGTGCCAGCAGCTTGGACTCGACATACAATGAGCAGTTCTTC.

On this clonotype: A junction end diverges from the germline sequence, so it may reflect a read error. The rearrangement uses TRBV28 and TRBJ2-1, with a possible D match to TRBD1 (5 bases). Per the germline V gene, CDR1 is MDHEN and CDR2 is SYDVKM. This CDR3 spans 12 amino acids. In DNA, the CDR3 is TGTGCCAGCAGTTCGGTCAGGGAAACGCTGTACTTC. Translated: CASSSVRETLYF.

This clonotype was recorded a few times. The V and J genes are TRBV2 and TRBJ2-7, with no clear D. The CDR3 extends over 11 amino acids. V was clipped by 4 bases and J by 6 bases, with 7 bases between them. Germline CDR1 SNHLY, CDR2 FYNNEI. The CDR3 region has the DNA TGTGCCAGCAGTGTGCTTCGCGAGCAGTACTTC. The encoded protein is CASSVLREQYF.

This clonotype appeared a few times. CDR3 region: CASSELGRSYEQYF. The CDR3, as DNA: TGTGCCAGCAGTGAGCTTGGCAGATCCTACGAGCAGTACTTC. The V gene is TRBV6-1, the J gene TRBJ2-5, with no clear D. The J call is in doubt because the DNA end fits TRBJ2-7 better. CDR3 length: 14 amino acids. Germline CDR1 is MNHNS and CDR2 is SASEGT.

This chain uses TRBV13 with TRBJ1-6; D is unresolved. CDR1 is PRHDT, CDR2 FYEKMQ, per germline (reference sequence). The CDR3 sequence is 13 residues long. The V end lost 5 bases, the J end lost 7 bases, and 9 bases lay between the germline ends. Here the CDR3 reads CASSGVGNSPLHF. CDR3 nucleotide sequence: TGTGCCAGCAGCGGGGTGGGGAATTCACCCCTCCACTTT. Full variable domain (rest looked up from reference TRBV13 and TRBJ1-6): AAGVIQSPRHLIKEKRETATLKCYPIPRHDTVYWYQQGPGQDPQFLISFYEKMQSDKGSIPDRFSAQQFSDYHSELNMSSLELGDSALYFCASSGVGNSPLHFGNGTRLTVT.

The CDR3, as DNA: TGTGCCAGCAGCCCCCCGGGAAGGGAAGAGACCCAGTACTTC. The encoded protein is CASSPPGREETQYF. The rearrangement joins TRBV9 to TRBJ2-5; D possibly corresponds to TRBD2 (5 bases). Germline CDR1 reads SGDLS; CDR2 reads YYNGEE. Deletions cut 4 bases from V and 3 bases from J, with 13 bases between. The CDR3 has 14 residues.

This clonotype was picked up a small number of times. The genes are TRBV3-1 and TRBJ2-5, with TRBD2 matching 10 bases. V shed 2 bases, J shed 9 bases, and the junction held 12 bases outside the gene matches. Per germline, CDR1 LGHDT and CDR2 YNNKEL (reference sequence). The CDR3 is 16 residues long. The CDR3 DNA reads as TGTGCCAGCAGCCAACATCTAGCGGGAGCCGGGGAGGCCCAGTACTTC. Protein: CASSQHLAGAGEAQYF.

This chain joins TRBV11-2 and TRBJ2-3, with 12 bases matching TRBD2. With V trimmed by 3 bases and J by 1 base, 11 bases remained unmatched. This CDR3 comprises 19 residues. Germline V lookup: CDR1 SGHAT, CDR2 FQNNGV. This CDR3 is CASSFRVLAGGPGTDTQYF. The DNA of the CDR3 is TGTGCCAGCAGCTTCAGAGTGCTAGCGGGAGGGCCGGGCACAGATACGCAGTATTTT.

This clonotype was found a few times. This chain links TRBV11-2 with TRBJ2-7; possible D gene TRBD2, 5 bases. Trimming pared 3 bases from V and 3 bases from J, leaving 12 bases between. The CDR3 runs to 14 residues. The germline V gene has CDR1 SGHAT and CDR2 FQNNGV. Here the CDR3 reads CASSLEDGSYEQYF. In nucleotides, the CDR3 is TGTGCCAGCAGCTTGGAGGACGGAAGCTACGAGCAGTACTTC.